The 29 T cell receptor beta chains listed next were all sequenced from one sample in a study of shared clonotypes between healthy human individuals. Measured with immunoSEQ multiplex PCR; TCRdb has only the in-frame clones, and not every one. The sample includes around 2,000,000 clones, roughly 95% of them seen just once. Naive CD8 cells were CD45RO-negative, positively selected for CCR7, excluding terminally differentiated effector memory CD45RA+ cells. Sequenced: naive CD8+ T cells sorted from blood. The receptors come from a man aged 18 to 35 in good health.

The V and J genes are TRBV9 and TRBJ1-1; the D gene is possibly TRBD1 (5 bases). The germline V and J ends were trimmed by 1 base and 4 bases, with 14 bases remaining between them. Germline V gene data show CDR1 as SGDLS and CDR2 as YYNGEE. The CDR3 spans 15 residues. The CDR3 here is CASSVYGGFGTEAFF. The CDR3 DNA reads TGTGCCAGCAGCGTATATGGGGGGTTCGGCACTGAAGCTTTCTTT.

The rearrangement links TRBV7-8 to TRBJ2-2; D is unresolved. V was trimmed by 1 base and J by 3 bases, leaving 3 bases between them. The germline CDR1 and CDR2 sequences are SGHVS and FQNEAQ. The CDR3 is 13 residues long. The CDR3 DNA follows: TGTGCCAGCAGCTTAGACTACACCGGGGAGCTGTTTTTT. The encoded protein is CASSLDYTGELFF.

This chain joins TRBV29-1 and TRBJ2-1; D possibly corresponds to TRBD1 (6 bases). This CDR3 spans 12 amino acids. The V gene's germline CDR1 is SQVTM and CDR2 ANQGSEA. Between the trimmed V and J ends, which lost 7 bases and 6 bases, there was a span of 13 bases. The CDR3 sequence: CSAPTGVNEQFF. DNA of the CDR3: TGCAGCGCACCGACAGGCGTCAATGAGCAGTTCTTC.

The J gene is TRBJ1-3, the V gene TRBV29-1, with D possibly matching TRBD1 (6 bases). The ends were cut back, 2 bases at V and 0 bases at J, with 8 bases in the middle. The CDR3 spans 14 residues. Germline V gives CDR1 SQVTM, CDR2 ANQGSEA. CDR3: CSVESGASGNTIYF. The CDR3 DNA sequence: TGCAGCGTTGAATCGGGGGCCTCTGGAAACACCATATATTTT.

The chain recombines TRBV6-6 with TRBJ2-3, with D hard to call. V was pared by 6 bases and J by 0 bases, with 7 bases between. Looked up from germline, CDR1 is MNHNY and CDR2 is SVGAGI (reference sequence). This CDR3 spans 13 amino acids. The CDR3 region has the DNA TGTGCCAGCAGCGCCTTTAGCACAGATACGCAGTATTTT. As protein: CASSAFSTDTQYF.

This chain uses TRBV27 with TRBJ2-5, with D possibly being TRBD1 or TRBD2 (5 bases each). CDR3 size: 15 residues. Germline V gives CDR1 MNHEY, CDR2 SMNVEV (reference sequence). Trimming removed 6 bases at V and 5 bases at J, with 19 bases between. The CDR3 here is CASSSQGPTVETQYF. The CDR3, as DNA: TGTGCCAGCAGCTCGCAGGGACCCACCGTGGAGACCCAGTACTTC.

Comments on this clone: The same CDR3 is also encoded by other DNA sequences in this sample. The V call is TRBV9, the J call TRBJ1-4; D perhaps matches TRBD1 (5 bases). V lost 0 bases and J 2 bases, leaving 8 bases between the germline ends. The CDR3 is 15 residues long. Germline V gene data show CDR1 as SGDLS and CDR2 as YYNGEE. The CDR3 loop reads CASSVGGATNEKLFF. CDR3 nucleotides: TGTGCCAGCAGCGTAGGCGGGGCGACTAATGAAAAACTGTTTTTT.

V is TRBV7-2 and J is TRBJ1-1; no clear D gene. The germline V gene has CDR1 SGHTA and CDR2 FQGNSA. The CDR3 has 15 amino acids. Deletions cut 0 bases from V and 1 base from J, with 9 bases between. CDR3 sequence (DNA): TGTGCCAGCAGCTTAGCGATGGGCGAGAACACTGAAGCTTTCTTT. This sequence encodes CASSLAMGENTEAFF.

On this clone itself: Other DNA sequences from this sample encode an identical CDR3 as well. The chain combines TRBV27 with TRBJ2-2, with D unclear. From germline, CDR1 is MNHEY and CDR2 SMNVEV (reference sequence). This CDR3 comprises 12 residues. V dropped 1 base and J dropped 4 bases, with 1 base sitting between them. The CDR3 nucleotides read TGTGCCAGCAGTTTATTCACCGGGGAGCTGTTTTTT. It yields the protein CASSLFTGELFF.

CDR3 DNA sequence: TGTGCCGTACAGGGGACCCAGGGAAACGAGCAGTACTTC. Translating it yields CAVQGTQGNEQYF. The chain carries TRBV2 and TRBJ2-7; 7 nucleotides align to TRBD1. V shed 11 bases, J shed 5 bases, and the junction held 12 bases outside the gene matches. The CDR3 runs to 13 residues. Germline V CDR1 and CDR2: SNHLY, FYNNEI.

This sequence joins TRBV11-2 and TRBJ2-7; D not certain. The V end was cut by 1 base, the J end by 5 bases, with 9 bases between. The CDR3 is 13 amino acids. CDR1 SGHAT and CDR2 FQNNGV come from the germline V gene. The CDR3, as DNA: TGTGCCAGCAGCTTAGGTATGGGTGACGAGCAGTACTTC. Translated, it gives CASSLGMGDEQYF.

The rearrangement uses TRBV4-3 and TRBJ2-7; D is uncertain. The V gene's germline CDR1 is LGHNA and CDR2 YSLEER. This CDR3 is 14 amino acids long. V lost 1 base to trimming and J lost 6 bases, with 13 bases between them. CDR3: CASSQGLSSIEQYF. CDR3 nucleotide sequence: TGCGCCAGCAGCCAAGGGCTGTCTTCGATCGAGCAGTACTTC.

The rearrangement uses TRBV12-5 and TRBJ1-1, with 7 bases aligning to TRBD1. The J segment lost 4 bases and the V segment lost 6 bases, leaving 11 bases of the junction unmatched. CDR1 is LGHNT, CDR2 FRNRAP, per germline. CDR3 length equals 15 residues. CDR3 amino acids: CASGKGGVGITEAFF. The CDR3 DNA reads TGTGCTAGTGGAAAAGGGGGCGTAGGTATCACTGAAGCTTTCTTT.

This clone was observed a handful of times. The chain links TRBV9 to TRBJ2-7; 8 bases align to TRBD2. Looked up from germline, CDR1 is SGDLS and CDR2 is YYNGEE. This CDR3 has 13 residues. The V and J ends lost 2 bases and 7 bases, in that order; junction bases with no gene match: 5. The CDR3 here is CASSVGAGEEQYF. For the CDR3, the DNA is TGTGCCAGCAGCGTCGGAGCGGGGGAGGAGCAGTACTTC.

The V and J genes are TRBV19 and TRBJ1-6, with D unclear. This CDR3 comprises 15 residues. CDR1 and CDR2 (germline): LNHDA, SQIVND (reference sequence). The germline V and J ends were trimmed by 3 bases and 4 bases, with 10 bases remaining between them. The CDR3, as DNA: TGTGCCAGTAGTATCCTTGACCCGTATAATTCACCCCTCCACTTT. Its translation: CASSILDPYNSPLHF.

The V call is TRBV6-5, the J call TRBJ1-4; D not resolved. Looked up from germline, CDR1 is MNHEY and CDR2 is SVGAGI. V was shortened by 0 bases and J by 7 bases, with 12 bases between the two germline ends. This CDR3 has 15 residues. This CDR3 reads CASSYSPAAGEKLFF. The CDR3, as DNA: TGTGCCAGCAGTTACTCCCCTGCGGCGGGTGAAAAACTGTTTTTT.

The J gene is TRBJ1-1, the V gene TRBV5-5; no clear D. The germline V gene has CDR1 SGHKS and CDR2 YYEKEE (reference sequence). This CDR3 spans 16 amino acids. V dropped 4 bases and J dropped 5 bases, with 21 bases sitting between them. CDR3 bases: TGTGCCAGCAGCCTGGGGTGGGCGGGTCAAGGGACTGAAGCTTTCTTT. Translating gives CASSLGWAGQGTEAFF.

This clone has a single count. The sample contains more than one DNA sequence encoding this CDR3. This chain uses TRBV5-5 with TRBJ1-2, with D maybe TRBD1 (5 bases). Germline lookup yields CDR1 SGHKS and CDR2 YYEKEE (reference sequence). The CDR3 length is 14 residues. Trimming removed 1 base at V and 5 bases at J, with 12 bases between. CDR3 coding DNA: TGTGCCAGCAGCTTGCCAGGGACTGCTTATGGCTACACCTTC. This sequence encodes CASSLPGTAYGYTF.

The chain carries TRBV4-2 and TRBJ2-7; 9 bases are shared with TRBD1. J was trimmed by 0 bases and V by 4 bases; bases with no gene match: 4. Germline loops: CDR1 LGHNA, CDR2 YNFKEQ. This CDR3 has 15 residues. The CDR3 DNA follows: TGTGCCAGCAGCCTCGACAGGGGGTCCTCCTACGAGCAGTACTTC. Its protein is CASSLDRGSSYEQYF.

V gene TRBV18 combines with J gene TRBJ2-7; TRBD1 is a possible D gene (6 bases). Trimming shortened V by 1 base and J by 2 bases, and 15 bases separated the two germline ends. Germline CDR1 reads KGHSH; CDR2 reads LQKENI. The CDR3 loop spans 16 amino acids. The CDR3 DNA reads TGTGCCAGCTCACCACAGTCCGCGGACAGTCCCTACGAGCAGTACTTC. Protein: CASSPQSADSPYEQYF. Supplemented by reference TRBV18 and TRBJ2-7, the full variable domain reads NAGVMQNPRHLVRRRGQEARLRCSPMKGHSHVYWYRQLPEEGLKFMVYLQKENIIDESGMPKERFSAEFPKEGPSILRIQQVVRGDSAAYFCASSPQSADSPYEQYFGPGTRLTVT.

This chain joins TRBV30 and TRBJ2-7, with 8 bases lining up with TRBD1. Losses at the gene ends were 2 bases for V and 2 bases for J; bases not matched to a gene: 8. This CDR3 spans 15 amino acids. CDR1 GTSNPN and CDR2 SVGIG come from the germline V gene (reference sequence). CDR3 amino acids: CAWSRDGQGAYEQYF. The CDR3 bases are TGTGCCTGGAGTCGGGATGGACAGGGCGCCTACGAGCAGTACTTC.

Points on this clone: The sample contains more than one DNA sequence encoding this CDR3. This sequence joins TRBV28 and TRBJ1-1; D is unclear. Per germline, CDR1 MDHEN and CDR2 SYDVKM. This CDR3 has 13 amino acids. V was clipped by 3 bases and J by 0 bases, with 5 bases between them. CDR3 sequence reads: CASSFNMNTEAFF. CDR3 DNA sequence: TGTGCCAGCAGTTTCAATATGAACACTGAAGCTTTCTTT.

In the case of this clone: In the same sample, other DNA sequences code for this CDR3. The rearrangement uses TRBV27 and TRBJ1-1; possible D gene TRBD1, 5 bases. V was clipped by 2 bases and J by 4 bases, with 11 bases between them. Germline-derived CDR1 and CDR2 are MNHEY and SMNVEV (reference sequence). The CDR3 has 14 amino acids. CDR3 sequence reads: CASSLGGGGTEAFF. CDR3 sequence (DNA): TGTGCCAGCAGTTTAGGGGGGGGTGGCACTGAAGCTTTCTTT.

This chain joins TRBV6-1 and TRBJ2-5, with 11 nucleotides matching TRBD1. V shed 7 bases, J shed 5 bases, and the junction held 9 bases outside the gene matches. In germline, CDR1 is MNHNS, CDR2 SASEGT. This CDR3 region has 15 residues. The CDR3: CASNPEDRGPETQYF. For the CDR3, the DNA is TGTGCCAGCAACCCCGAGGACAGGGGGCCGGAGACCCAGTACTTC.

Of note for this clone: This specimen includes other DNA sequences encoding the same CDR3. The chain links TRBV7-9 to TRBJ1-4; no firm D call. The CDR3 totals 15 residues. V shed 6 bases and J shed 0 bases, with 11 bases lying between them. CDR1 SEHNR and CDR2 FQNEAQ come from the germline V gene (reference sequence). The CDR3 is CASSSTEATNEKLFF. For the CDR3, the DNA is TGTGCCAGCAGTTCAACAGAGGCAACTAATGAAAAACTGTTTTTT.

This rearrangement joins TRBV27 to TRBJ1-1, with TRBD1 matching over 10 bases. Germline assignment: CDR1 MNHEY and CDR2 SMNVEV (reference sequence). The CDR3 has 14 amino acids. V lost 5 bases and J lost 3; bases outside the gene matches: 3. The CDR3 loop is CASSPDRGYTEAFF. CDR3 DNA: TGTGCCAGCAGTCCGGACAGGGGGTACACTGAAGCTTTCTTT.

The chain is built from TRBV27 and TRBJ2-5, with D possibly being TRBD2 (7 bases). The CDR3 has 16 residues. Germline CDR1 is MNHEY and CDR2 is SMNVEV (reference sequence). The V and J ends lost 9 bases and 0 bases respectively, with 20 bases between them. This CDR3 reads CASLTGGATYQETQYF. The CDR3 nucleotides read TGTGCCAGTTTAACTGGGGGGGCTACGTACCAAGAGACCCAGTACTTC.

This clone was observed a handful of times. The same CDR3 arises from other DNA sequences in this sample as well. The V gene is TRBV2, the J gene TRBJ2-5; tentative D call: TRBD2 (5 bases). CDR1 and CDR2 (germline): SNHLY, FYNNEI. V gave up 4 bases and J gave up 5 bases, with 5 bases separating them. CDR3 length: 11 residues. CDR3 residues: CASSGGETQYF. As DNA, the CDR3 is TGTGCCAGCAGTGGAGGGGAGACCCAGTACTTC.

J is TRBJ1-2 and V is TRBV6-5, with 7 bases aligning to TRBD1. CDR3 length: 15 residues. The J segment lost 4 bases and the V segment lost 8 bases, leaving 13 bases of the junction unmatched. The germline V gene encodes CDR1 MNHEY and CDR2 SVGAGI. The CDR3 coding sequence is TGTGCCAGCGGCCTTCCGAGGGGGCCCTTCTATGGCTACACCTTC. Amino acid sequence: CASGLPRGPFYGYTF.